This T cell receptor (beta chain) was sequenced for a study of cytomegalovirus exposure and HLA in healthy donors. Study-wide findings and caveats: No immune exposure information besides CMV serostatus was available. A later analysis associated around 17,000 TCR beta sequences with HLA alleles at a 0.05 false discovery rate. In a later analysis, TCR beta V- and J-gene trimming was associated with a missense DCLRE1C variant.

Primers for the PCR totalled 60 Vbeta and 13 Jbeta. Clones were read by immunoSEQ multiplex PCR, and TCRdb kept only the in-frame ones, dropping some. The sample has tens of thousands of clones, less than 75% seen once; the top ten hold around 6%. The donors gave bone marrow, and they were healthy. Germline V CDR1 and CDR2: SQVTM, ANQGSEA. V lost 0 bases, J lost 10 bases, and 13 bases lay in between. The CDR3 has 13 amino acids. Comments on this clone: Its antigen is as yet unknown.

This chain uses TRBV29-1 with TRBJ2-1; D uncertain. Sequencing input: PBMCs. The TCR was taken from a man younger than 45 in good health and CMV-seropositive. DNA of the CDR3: TGCAGCGTTGAAGATCCCTCCCCGAGGGAGCAGTTCTTC. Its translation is CSVEDPSPREQFF.